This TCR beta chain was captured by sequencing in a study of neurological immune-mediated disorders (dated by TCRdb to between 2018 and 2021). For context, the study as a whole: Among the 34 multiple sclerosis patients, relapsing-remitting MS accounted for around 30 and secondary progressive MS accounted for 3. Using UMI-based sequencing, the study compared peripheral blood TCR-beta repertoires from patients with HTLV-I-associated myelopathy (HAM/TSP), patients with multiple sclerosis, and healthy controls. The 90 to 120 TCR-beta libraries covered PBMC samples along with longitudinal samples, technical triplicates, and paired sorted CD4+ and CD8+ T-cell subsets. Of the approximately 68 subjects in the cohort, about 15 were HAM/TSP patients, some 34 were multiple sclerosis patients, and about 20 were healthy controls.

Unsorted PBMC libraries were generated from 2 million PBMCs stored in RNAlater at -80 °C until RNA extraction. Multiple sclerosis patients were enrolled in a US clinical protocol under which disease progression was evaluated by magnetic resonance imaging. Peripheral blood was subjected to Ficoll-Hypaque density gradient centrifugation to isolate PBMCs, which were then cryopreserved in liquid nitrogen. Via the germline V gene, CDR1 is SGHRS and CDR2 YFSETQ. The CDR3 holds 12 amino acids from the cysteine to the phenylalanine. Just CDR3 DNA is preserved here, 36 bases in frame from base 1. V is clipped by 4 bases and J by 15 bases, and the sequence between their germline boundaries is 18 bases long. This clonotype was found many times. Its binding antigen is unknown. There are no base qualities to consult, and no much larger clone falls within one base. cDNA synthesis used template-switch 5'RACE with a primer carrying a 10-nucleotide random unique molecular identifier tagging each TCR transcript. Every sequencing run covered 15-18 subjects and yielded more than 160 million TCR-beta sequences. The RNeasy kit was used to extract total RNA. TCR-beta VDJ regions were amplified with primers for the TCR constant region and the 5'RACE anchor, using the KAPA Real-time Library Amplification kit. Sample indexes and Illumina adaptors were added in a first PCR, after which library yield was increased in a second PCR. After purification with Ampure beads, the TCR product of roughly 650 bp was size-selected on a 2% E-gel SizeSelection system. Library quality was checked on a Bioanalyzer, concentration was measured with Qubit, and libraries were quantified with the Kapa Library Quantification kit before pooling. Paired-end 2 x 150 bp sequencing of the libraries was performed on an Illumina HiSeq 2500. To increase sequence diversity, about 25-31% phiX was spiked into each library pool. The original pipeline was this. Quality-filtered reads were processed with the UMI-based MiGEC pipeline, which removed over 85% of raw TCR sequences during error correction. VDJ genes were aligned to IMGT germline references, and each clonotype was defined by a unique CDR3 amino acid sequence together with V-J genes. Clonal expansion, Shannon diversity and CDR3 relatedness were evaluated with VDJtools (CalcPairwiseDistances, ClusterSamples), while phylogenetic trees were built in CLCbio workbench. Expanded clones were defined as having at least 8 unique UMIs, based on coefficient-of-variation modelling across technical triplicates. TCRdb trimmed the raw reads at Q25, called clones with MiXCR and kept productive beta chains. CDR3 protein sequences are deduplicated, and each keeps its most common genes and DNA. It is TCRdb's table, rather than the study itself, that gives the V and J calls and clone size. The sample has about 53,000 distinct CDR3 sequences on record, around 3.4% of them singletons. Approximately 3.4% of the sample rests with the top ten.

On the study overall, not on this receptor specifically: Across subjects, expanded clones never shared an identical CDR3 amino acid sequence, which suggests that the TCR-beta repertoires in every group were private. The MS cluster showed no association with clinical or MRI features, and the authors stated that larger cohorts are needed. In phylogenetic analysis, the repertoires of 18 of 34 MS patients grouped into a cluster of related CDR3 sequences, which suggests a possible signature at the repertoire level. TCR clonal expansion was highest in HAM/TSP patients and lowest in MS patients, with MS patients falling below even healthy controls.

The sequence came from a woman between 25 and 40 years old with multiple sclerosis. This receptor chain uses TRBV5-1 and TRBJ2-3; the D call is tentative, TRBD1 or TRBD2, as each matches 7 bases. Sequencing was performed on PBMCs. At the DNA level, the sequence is TGCGCCAGCAGCGCGGGGGAGGACAGGCATTATTTT. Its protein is CASSAGEDRHYF.